The present T cell receptor (beta chain) was sequenced within a study of control samples from healthy donors and cancer patients (dated by TCRdb to 2018 to 2020). The library was produced with the immunoSEQ multiplex PCR assay. Not all clones reach the TCRdb copy of this immuneACCESS table, which keeps in-frame sequences only. Checked studies attribute under half of the gap to unresolved V genes and leave the rest unexplained. A total of 2,000 to 2,500 clones appear in this sample, around 98% of them only once. Roughly 1.7% of the sample is taken by the ten largest. On this clone: It lacks a known antigen. No much larger clone exists at a distance of one base, and base qualities are not known.

As encoded in the germline V gene, CDR1 is MDHEN while CDR2 is SYDVKM. V trim: 5 bases; J trim: 6 bases; unmatched bases: 13. The CDR3 contains 17 residues, cysteine and phenylalanine counted. Just the 51-base CDR3 DNA is kept, in frame starting at base 1. Specimen: PBMCs. This chain is built from TRBV28 and TRBJ2-2; 9 bases in the junction line up with TRBD1. The receptor comes from a man aged 65 to 85 with head and neck cancer. The DNA reads TGTGCCAGCAGTCGCACCACCGGGACAGGGTTATCCGGGGAGCTGTTTTTT. This encodes CASSRTTGTGLSGELFF.